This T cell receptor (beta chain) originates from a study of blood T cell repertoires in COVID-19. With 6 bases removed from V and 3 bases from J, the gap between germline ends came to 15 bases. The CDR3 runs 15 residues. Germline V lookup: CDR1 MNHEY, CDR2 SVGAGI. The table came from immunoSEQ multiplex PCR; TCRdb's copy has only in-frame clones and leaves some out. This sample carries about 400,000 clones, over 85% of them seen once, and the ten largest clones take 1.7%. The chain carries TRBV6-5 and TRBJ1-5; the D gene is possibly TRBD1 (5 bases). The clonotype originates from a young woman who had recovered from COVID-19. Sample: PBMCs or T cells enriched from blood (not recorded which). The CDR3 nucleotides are TGTGCCAGCAGCAGGTCCGACAGTTTCAATCAGCCCCAGCATTTT. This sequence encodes CASSRSDSFNQPQHF.